Presented here are 11 T cell receptor beta chains from one specimen sequenced in a study of radiation and T cells in renal cell carcinoma. Indicated treatment: treatment-naive control, cytoreductive nephrectomy. This table comes from immunoSEQ multiplex PCR, and its TCRdb copy is limited to in-frame clones, with some not included. The data hold some 25,000 clones, with roughly 60% observed a single time. Sample: tumor tissue, taken from a patient whose treatment was nephrectomy without radiotherapy. The receptor set was obtained from a man in his forties with renal cell carcinoma.

This clone appeared once. The chain links TRBV7-3 to TRBJ2-3; 8 nucleotides match TRBD1. The CDR3 sequence is 14 residues long. The V and J ends lost 9 bases and 4 bases, in that order; junction bases with no gene match: 9. Germline V gives CDR1 SGHTA, CDR2 FQGTGA. The CDR3 DNA sequence: TGTGCCAGTAGAATGACAGGGGTGCCAGATACGCAGTATTTT. Its translation is CASRMTGVPDTQYF.

In its sample, this clone was seen once. J is TRBJ1-1 and V is TRBV7-2; no reliable D call. The CDR3 runs 15 residues. CDR1 is SGHTA and CDR2 is FQGNSA in the germline V gene. V gave up 5 bases and J gave up 2 bases, with 15 bases separating them. The DNA of the CDR3 is TGTGCCAGCAGCAAACCGGACCGAACTAACACTGAAGCTTTCTTT. As protein: CASSKPDRTNTEAFF.

DNA for the CDR3: TGCGCCAGCAGCATACTGGACTTAGCTGGGGAGCTGTTTTTT. Translation gives CASSILDLAGELFF. V is TRBV4-1 and J is TRBJ2-2; a possible D gene is TRBD2 (5 bases). The CDR3 loop spans 14 amino acids. Trimming took off 5 bases at V and 8 bases at J, with 15 bases between the two ends. Germline V gene lookup returns CDR1 MGHRA and CDR2 YSYEKL.

CDR3 nucleotide sequence: TGTGCCAGCTCACCAATGGCCAGGCCTTACGAGCAGTACGTC. It codes for CASSPMARPYEQYV. This chain connects TRBV18 to TRBJ2-7; D gene uncertain. With 2 bases removed from V and 4 bases from J, the gap between germline ends came to 12 bases. The length of the CDR3 is 14 residues. In germline, CDR1 is KGHSH, CDR2 LQKENI.

This clone came up once. The CDR3 coding sequence is TGTGCCAGCACCCCAGGCCGAATTGTGATTACCGGGGAGCTGTTTTTT. Its protein product is CASTPGRIVITGELFF. J is TRBJ2-2 and V is TRBV27; D is undetermined. V was cut by 7 bases and J by 5 bases, with 20 bases left in between. The CDR3 sequence is 16 residues long. The germline V gene encodes CDR1 MNHEY and CDR2 SMNVEV (reference sequence).

The CDR3 sequence is CASSVTGDSNNEQFF. The DNA of the CDR3 is TGTGCCAGCAGTGTTACAGGGGATTCGAACAATGAGCAGTTCTTC. This chain links TRBV6-4 with TRBJ2-1; 7 bases are a match to TRBD1. The germline V gene has CDR1 MRHNA and CDR2 SNTAGT. The J segment lost 5 bases and the V segment lost 4 bases, leaving 8 bases of the junction unmatched. CDR3 size: 15 residues.

The chain couples TRBV6-5 to TRBJ1-1, with D uncertain. Trimming shortened V by 6 bases and J by 0 bases, and 11 bases separated the two germline ends. Per germline, CDR1 MNHEY and CDR2 SVGAGI. This CDR3 spans 14 amino acids. CDR3 nucleotides: TGTGCCAGCAGGAACATCCTCCTGAACACTGAAGCTTTCTTT. Its translation is CASRNILLNTEAFF.

This clone has ten or more counts. The chain joins TRBV27 to TRBJ1-1, with TRBD1 identical over 7 bases. The length of the CDR3 is 13 residues. Germline V gives CDR1 MNHEY, CDR2 SMNVEV (reference sequence). J was trimmed by 5 bases and V by 5 bases; bases with no gene match: 5. The CDR3 DNA reads as TGTGCCAGCAGTCAACAGGGGCGGACTGAAGCTTTCTTT. Its translation: CASSQQGRTEAFF.

The CDR3 nucleotides are TGTGCCAGCAACTGGGAGGATAATTCACCCCTCCACTTT. Protein: CASNWEDNSPLHF. This sequence joins TRBV6-5 and TRBJ1-6; no definite D call. Germline values: CDR1 MNHEY, CDR2 SVGAGI. V was shortened by 7 bases and J by 5 bases, with 9 bases between the two germline ends. This CDR3 region has 13 residues.

The chain joins TRBV2 to TRBJ1-1; tentative D call: TRBD1 (5 bases). Germline V gives CDR1 SNHLY, CDR2 FYNNEI. This CDR3 is 13 amino acids long. The V and J ends lost 6 bases and 4 bases respectively, with 12 bases between them. CDR3 loop: CASREDIGTEAFF. The CDR3 DNA reads as TGTGCCAGCAGGGAGGACATTGGCACTGAAGCTTTCTTT.

This sequence joins TRBV6-6 and TRBJ1-3; D ambiguous. V was trimmed by 6 bases and J by 0 bases, leaving 9 bases between them. The CDR3 spans 14 residues. Germline lookup yields CDR1 MNHNY and CDR2 SVGAGI (reference sequence). CDR3 residues: CASSLGLSGNTIYF. In nucleotides, the CDR3 is TGTGCCAGCAGCCTGGGCCTCTCTGGAAACACCATATATTTT.